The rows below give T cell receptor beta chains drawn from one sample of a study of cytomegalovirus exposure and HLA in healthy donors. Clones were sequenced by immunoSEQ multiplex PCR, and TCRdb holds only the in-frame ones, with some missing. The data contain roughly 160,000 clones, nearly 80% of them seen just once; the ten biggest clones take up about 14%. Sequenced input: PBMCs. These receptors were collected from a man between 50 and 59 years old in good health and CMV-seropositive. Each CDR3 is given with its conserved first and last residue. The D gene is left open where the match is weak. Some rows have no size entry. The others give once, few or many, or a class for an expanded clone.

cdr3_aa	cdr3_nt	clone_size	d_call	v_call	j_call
CASSLRGTGELFF	TGTGCCAGCAGTTTAAGGGGTACCGGGGAGCTGTTTTTT	.	.	TRBV11-2	TRBJ2-2
CASSLDPGGLKNIQYF	TGTGCCAGCAGCTTAGACCCAGGGGGCCTCAAAAACATTCAGTACTTC	.	TRBD1	TRBV7-2	TRBJ2-4
CASSPGTGIQPQHF	TGTGCCAGCAGCCCCGGGACAGGGATCCAGCCCCAGCATTTT	.	TRBD1	TRBV6-6	TRBJ1-5
CASIRQGANQPQHF	TGTGCCAGCATCAGACAGGGGGCTAATCAGCCCCAGCATTTT	once	TRBD1	TRBV6-1	TRBJ1-5
CASSSDYYGYTF	TGTGCCAGCAGCTCGGACTACTATGGCTACACCTTC	.	.	TRBV5-6	TRBJ1-2
CASSPPGLGAEAFF	TGTGCCAGTAGTCCCCCGGGGTTAGGCGCTGAAGCTTTCTTT	.	.	TRBV19	TRBJ1-1
CASTDRFTGELFF	TGTGCCAGCACCGACAGATTCACCGGGGAGCTGTTTTTT	.	.	TRBV4-2	TRBJ2-2
CASSDRLAGETQYF	TGTGCCAGCAGTGATCGGCTAGCGGGGGAGACCCAGTACTTC	.	TRBD2	TRBV2	TRBJ2-5
CASRHSSTGFRNYGYTF	TGTGCCAGCAGGCATTCTTCGACAGGGTTCCGTAACTATGGCTACACCTTC	.	TRBD1	TRBV28	TRBJ1-2
CASSPGQSTSYNEQFF	TGCGCCAGCAGCCCAGGACAGTCGACGTCCTACAATGAGCAGTTCTTC	.	.	TRBV4-1	TRBJ2-1
CASSLTDRVNQGLFF	TGTGCCAGCAGTTTAACGGACAGGGTAAATCAGGGGCTGTTTTTT	once	TRBD1	TRBV28	TRBJ1-4
CASSLDMGGAFF	TGTGCCAGCAGCTTGGACATGGGGGGGGCTTTCTTT	.	.	TRBV5-5	TRBJ1-1
CSGEQASGEQYF	TGCAGCGGGGAACAGGCCTCGGGCGAGCAGTACTTC	.	.	TRBV29-1	TRBJ2-7
CASSPAGQGTYSNQPQHF	TGTGCCAGCTCACCAGCCGGACAGGGGACCTATAGCAATCAGCCCCAGCATTTT	.	TRBD1	TRBV18	TRBJ1-5
CASSSGASGGRGDTQYF	TGTGCCAGCAGCTCCGGGGCTAGCGGGGGCCGGGGGGATACGCAGTATTTT	.	TRBD2	TRBV7-2	TRBJ2-3
CASSLVGRGYSEAFF	TGCGCCAGCAGCTTGGTCGGGAGGGGTTACAGTGAAGCTTTCTTT	once	.	TRBV5-1	TRBJ1-1
CASSPYFTAATGVNTEAFF	TGTGCCAGCAGTCCATACTTTACGGCGGCGACAGGGGTCAACACTGAAGCTTTCTTT	.	TRBD1	TRBV28	TRBJ1-1
CATSRDTLGTDTQYF	TGTGCCACCAGCAGAGATACCCTAGGCACAGATACGCAGTATTTT	.	.	TRBV15	TRBJ2-3
CASSTRDRNYEQYF	TGTGCCAGCAGCACCAGGGACAGGAACTACGAGCAGTACTTC	few	TRBD1	TRBV7-2	TRBJ2-7
CASSMSGRGETQYF	TGTGCCAGTAGTATGTCGGGGAGAGGGGAGACCCAGTACTTC	once	.	TRBV19	TRBJ2-5
CASSPSGNYGYTF	TGTGCCAGCTCACCATCCGGGAACTATGGCTACACCTTC	few	.	TRBV18	TRBJ1-2
CASSLLVALSNQPQHF	TGTGCCAGCAGTTTATTAGTCGCTCTGAGCAATCAGCCCCAGCATTTT	.	.	TRBV28	TRBJ1-5
CASSLSSAGGRRANVLTF	TGTGCCAGCAGTTTAAGTAGCGCCGGGGGACGCCGGGCCAACGTCCTGACTTTC	.	.	TRBV28	TRBJ2-6
CASSLTGAYNEQFF	TGTGCCAGCAGCTTGACAGGGGCCTACAATGAGCAGTTCTTC	.	TRBD1	TRBV7-9	TRBJ2-1
CASSLTQGIVAGELFF	TGTGCCAGCAGCCTAACACAGGGCATCGTAGCCGGGGAGCTGTTTTTT	.	.	TRBV11-2	TRBJ2-2
CASRQGAGGYTF	TGTGCCAGCAGACAGGGGGCAGGCGGCTACACCTTC	.	TRBD1	TRBV6-1	TRBJ1-2
CASSLGAIQETQYF	TGCGCCAGCAGCTTGGGGGCCATCCAAGAGACCCAGTACTTC	.	.	TRBV5-1	TRBJ2-5
CASSLLAAKNEQFF	TGTGCCAGCAGCTTACTAGCGGCAAAGAATGAGCAGTTCTTC	.	TRBD2	TRBV7-2	TRBJ2-1
CASSKPQSGGAPFF	TGTGCCAGCAGCAAACCCCAAAGCGGGGGGGCTCCCTTCTTC	.	TRBD2	TRBV11-2	TRBJ2-1
CASSHETYEQYF	TGTGCCAGCAGCCACGAGACCTACGAGCAGTACTTC	.	.	TRBV4-2	TRBJ2-7
CASSPRTAGVGTDTQYF	TGTGCCAGCTCACCAAGGACAGCCGGGGTAGGCACAGATACGCAGTATTTT	.	.	TRBV18	TRBJ2-3
CASSMLTGSQETQYF	TGTGCCAGTAGTATGTTGACAGGGTCGCAAGAGACCCAGTACTTC	.	TRBD1	TRBV19	TRBJ2-5
CASSEAGGNQPQHF	TGTGCCAGCAGTGAAGCGGGGGGGAATCAGCCCCAGCATTTT	.	.	TRBV6-1	TRBJ1-5
CASSVGTGGINSPLHF	TGTGCCAGCAGCGTGGGGACAGGGGGCATTAATTCACCCCTCCACTTT	.	TRBD1	TRBV28	TRBJ1-6
CASSPITSGATDTQYF	TGTGCCAGCTCACCTATAACTAGCGGAGCCACAGATACGCAGTATTTT	.	TRBD2	TRBV18	TRBJ2-3
CASSSTGSNTGELFF	TGTGCCAGCAGCTCTACGGGATCGAACACCGGGGAGCTGTTTTTT	.	.	TRBV7-7	TRBJ2-2
CATTFSTGGTGELFF	TGTGCCACCACCTTCTCGACAGGGGGGACCGGGGAGCTGTTTTTT	.	TRBD1	TRBV6-1	TRBJ2-2
CASSLPGQGGAFF	TGTGCCAGCAGCTTGCCGGGACAGGGAGGCGCTTTCTTT	.	TRBD1	TRBV28	TRBJ1-1
CASSVDPPSGGASDTQYF	TGTGCCAGCAGCGTAGACCCCCCCAGCGGGGGGGCATCAGATACGCAGTATTTT	.	TRBD2	TRBV9	TRBJ2-3
CASSPDVSGGWNEQFF	TGTGCCAGCAGTCCCGATGTGTCCGGGGGATGGAATGAGCAGTTCTTC	few	.	TRBV27	TRBJ2-1
CASSGSANTEAFF	TGTGCCAGCTCAGGGTCGGCGAACACTGAAGCTTTCTTT	.	.	TRBV2	TRBJ1-1
CASSPGEFSDTQYF	TGCGCCAGCAGCCCAGGGGAATTTTCGGATACGCAGTATTTT	.	.	TRBV5-1	TRBJ2-3
CASSLRGQYNSPLHF	TGCGCCAGCAGTCTCAGGGGACAGTATAATTCACCCCTCCACTTT	.	TRBD1	TRBV10-1	TRBJ1-6
CASSYGGKSAGYTF	TGTGCCAGCAGTTATGGGGGGAAATCAGCGGGCTACACCTTC	few	.	TRBV6-5	TRBJ1-2
CSAVTANEKLFF	TGCAGCGCCGTCACGGCTAATGAAAAACTGTTTTTT	.	.	TRBV29-1	TRBJ1-4
CASSPFEGERVTRNEQFF	TGTGCCAGCTCACCATTTGAGGGAGAGCGAGTCACCCGCAATGAGCAGTTCTTC	.	.	TRBV18	TRBJ2-1